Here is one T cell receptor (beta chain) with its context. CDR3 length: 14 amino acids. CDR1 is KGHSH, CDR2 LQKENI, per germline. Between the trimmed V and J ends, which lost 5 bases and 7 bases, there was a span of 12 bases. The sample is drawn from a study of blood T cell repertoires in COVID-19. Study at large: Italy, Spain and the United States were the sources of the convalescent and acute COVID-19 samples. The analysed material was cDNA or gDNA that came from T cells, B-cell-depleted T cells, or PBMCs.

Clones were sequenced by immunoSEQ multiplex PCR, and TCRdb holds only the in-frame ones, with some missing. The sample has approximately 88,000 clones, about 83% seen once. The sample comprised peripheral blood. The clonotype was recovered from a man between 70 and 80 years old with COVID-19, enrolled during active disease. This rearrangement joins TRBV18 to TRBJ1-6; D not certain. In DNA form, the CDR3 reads TGTGCCAGCTCAAACGTTGAGTCGAATTCACCCCTCCACTTT. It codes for CASSNVESNSPLHF.